The 14 T cell receptor beta chains in this list originate from one sample, sequenced in a study of blood T cells in healthy people across ages. With a J-beta primer mix and a sample-barcoded 5' primer, a second PCR ran about 7 to 11 cycles. Via MiXCR, TCRdb re-called the 5' RACE reads, giving one row per CDR3 protein. Here the sample spans 1.5 million or so distinct CDR3 sequences, approximately 39% being singletons. The sequenced material came from blood. The receptors were gathered from a woman aged 18-29 years in good health.

This chain joins TRBV10-2 and TRBJ2-7; 8 bases map to TRBD2. V lost 6 bases and J lost 0; bases outside the gene matches: 7. The CDR3 length is 15 residues. The germline CDR1 and CDR2 sequences are WSHSY and SAAADI. The CDR3 DNA reads as TGCGCCAGCAGAGTTACTAGCGGAAGCTCCTACGAGCAGTACTTC. It encodes CASRVTSGSSYEQYF.

Only a few counts were recorded for this clonotype. The chain has TRBV6-5 and TRBJ1-2; 8 bases are a match to TRBD1. Germline V gene data show CDR1 as MNHEY and CDR2 as SVGAGI. The ends lost 2 bases at V and 4 bases at J; junction bases unmatched: 3. The CDR3 totals 14 residues. The CDR3 DNA reads TGTGCCAGCAGTTACCTGACAGGGGTCTATGGCTACACCTTC. This encodes CASSYLTGVYGYTF.

The chain carries TRBV12-3 or TRBV12-4 and TRBJ1-1; D unresolved. CDR3 length: 12 amino acids. Trimming pared 3 bases from V and 3 bases from J, leaving 5 bases between. The CDR3 reads CASSFVHTEAFF. The CDR3 nucleotides are TGTGCCAGCAGTTTTGTCCACACTGAAGCTTTCTTT.

A note on this clonotype: The junction does not match germline at one end; this may be a read error. The chain links TRBV7-7 to TRBJ2-4; the D gene is possibly TRBD2 (5 bases). The J call may be wrong; the DNA end is better matched by TRBJ2-5. Germline loops: CDR1 SSHAT, CDR2 FNYEAQ (reference sequence). CDR3 size: 15 residues. In nucleotides, the CDR3 is TGTGCTAGCAGCTTAGTAGGGCGGGCCGGGGAGACCCAGTACTTC. Translating gives CASSLVGRAGETQYF.

This clonotype showed up many times. This sequence joins TRBV20-1 and TRBJ2-7, with D perhaps TRBD1 or TRBD2 (5 bases each). CDR3 size: 14 residues. With 4 bases removed from V and 3 bases from J, the gap between germline ends came to 16 bases. Germline CDR1 and CDR2: DFQATT and SNEGSKA (reference sequence). The CDR3 sequence is CSATPGARDYEQYF. The DNA for the CDR3 is TGCAGTGCTACCCCCGGGGCTCGCGACTACGAGCAGTACTTC.

This clonotype came up once. This chain links TRBV20-1 with TRBJ1-4; TRBD1 aligns across 9 bases. Germline values: CDR1 DFQATT, CDR2 SNEGSKA (reference sequence). The CDR3 extends over 13 amino acids. Trimming at V came to 5 bases and at J to 8 bases, leaving 6 bases not matched to a gene. The DNA of the CDR3 is TGCAGTGCTTTTACAGGGGGCCGGGAAAAACTGTTTTTT. This translates into CSAFTGGREKLFF.

In this sample, this clonotype turned up a few times. The V call is TRBV6-2 or TRBV6-3, the J call TRBJ2-1; 7 bases agree with TRBD2. V lost 3 bases and J lost 3; bases outside the gene matches: 11. Per germline, CDR1 MNHEY and CDR2 SVGEGT. The CDR3 runs to 17 residues. The CDR3 DNA is TGTGCCAGCAGTTATACTCGGGGGGAGGGCCTCTACAATGAGCAGTTCTTC. It encodes CASSYTRGEGLYNEQFF.

The V gene is TRBV4-1, the J gene TRBJ1-1; unclear D gene. CDR1 is MGHRA, CDR2 YSYEKL, per germline. The V end lost 0 bases, the J end lost 4 bases, and 12 bases lay between the germline ends. CDR3 length equals 15 residues. The CDR3, as DNA: TGCGCCAGCAGCCAAGAGGCCCGCGGCCGCACTGAAGCTTTCTTT. Residues: CASSQEARGRTEAFF.

The rearrangement links TRBV10-3 to TRBJ2-7, with a possible D match to TRBD2 (5 bases). The DNA end is more similar to TRBJ2-5, so the J call may be wrong. Germline assignment: CDR1 ENHRY and CDR2 SYGVKD. The CDR3 is 12 amino acids. CDR3 region: CAIKEVGETQYF. The CDR3 nucleotides read TGTGCCATCAAGGAGGTTGGAGAGACCCAGTACTTC.

The rearrangement joins TRBV25-1 to TRBJ2-5; 9 positions match TRBD1. The J call may be incorrect, as the DNA end agrees better with TRBJ2-7. The CDR3 is 14 residues long. Per germline, CDR1 MGHDK and CDR2 SYGVNS. CDR3 sequence: CASRRGTGRNEQYF. CDR3 DNA: TGTGCCAGCAGGAGGGGGACAGGGAGGAACGAGCAGTACTTC.

CDR3 nucleotide sequence: TGCAGTGCCCCCCCCGTAGCGGTTGGCTACACCTTC. As protein: CSAPPVAVGYTF. This chain connects TRBV20-1 to TRBJ1-2, with no clear D. CDR1 and CDR2 from the germline V gene are DFQATT and SNEGSKA (reference sequence). The germline V and J ends were trimmed by 6 bases and 7 bases, with 15 bases remaining between them. CDR3 length: 12 residues.

CDR3 region: CAIGVHPETEAFF. The CDR3 DNA reads as TGTGCCATCGGGGTACACCCGGAAACTGAAGCTTTCTTT. V is TRBV10-3 and J is TRBJ1-1; no firm D call. This CDR3 has 13 residues. Germline CDR1 is ENHRY and CDR2 is SYGVKD. V was cut by 8 bases and J by 5 bases, with 15 bases left in between.

The chain couples TRBV9 to TRBJ2-7, with TRBD1 identical over 7 bases. Losses at the gene ends were 4 bases for V and 2 bases for J; bases not matched to a gene: 9. The CDR3 extends over 15 amino acids. The germline V gene encodes CDR1 SGDLS and CDR2 YYNGEE. The CDR3 protein is CASSPYPGTAYEQYF. The CDR3 region has the DNA TGTGCCAGCAGCCCTTACCCCGGGACAGCCTACGAGCAGTACTTC.

This rearrangement joins TRBV3-1 to TRBJ1-6; TRBD1 aligns across 7 bases. Germline assignment: CDR1 LGHDT and CDR2 YNNKEL (reference sequence). There are 15 residues in the CDR3. The V segment lost 4 bases and the J segment 11 bases; nucleotides outside the gene matches: 11. The DNA of the CDR3 is TGTGCCAGCAGCCGCCCCCAGGGGGTTCATACACCCCTCCACTTT. Its translation: CASSRPQGVHTPLHF.